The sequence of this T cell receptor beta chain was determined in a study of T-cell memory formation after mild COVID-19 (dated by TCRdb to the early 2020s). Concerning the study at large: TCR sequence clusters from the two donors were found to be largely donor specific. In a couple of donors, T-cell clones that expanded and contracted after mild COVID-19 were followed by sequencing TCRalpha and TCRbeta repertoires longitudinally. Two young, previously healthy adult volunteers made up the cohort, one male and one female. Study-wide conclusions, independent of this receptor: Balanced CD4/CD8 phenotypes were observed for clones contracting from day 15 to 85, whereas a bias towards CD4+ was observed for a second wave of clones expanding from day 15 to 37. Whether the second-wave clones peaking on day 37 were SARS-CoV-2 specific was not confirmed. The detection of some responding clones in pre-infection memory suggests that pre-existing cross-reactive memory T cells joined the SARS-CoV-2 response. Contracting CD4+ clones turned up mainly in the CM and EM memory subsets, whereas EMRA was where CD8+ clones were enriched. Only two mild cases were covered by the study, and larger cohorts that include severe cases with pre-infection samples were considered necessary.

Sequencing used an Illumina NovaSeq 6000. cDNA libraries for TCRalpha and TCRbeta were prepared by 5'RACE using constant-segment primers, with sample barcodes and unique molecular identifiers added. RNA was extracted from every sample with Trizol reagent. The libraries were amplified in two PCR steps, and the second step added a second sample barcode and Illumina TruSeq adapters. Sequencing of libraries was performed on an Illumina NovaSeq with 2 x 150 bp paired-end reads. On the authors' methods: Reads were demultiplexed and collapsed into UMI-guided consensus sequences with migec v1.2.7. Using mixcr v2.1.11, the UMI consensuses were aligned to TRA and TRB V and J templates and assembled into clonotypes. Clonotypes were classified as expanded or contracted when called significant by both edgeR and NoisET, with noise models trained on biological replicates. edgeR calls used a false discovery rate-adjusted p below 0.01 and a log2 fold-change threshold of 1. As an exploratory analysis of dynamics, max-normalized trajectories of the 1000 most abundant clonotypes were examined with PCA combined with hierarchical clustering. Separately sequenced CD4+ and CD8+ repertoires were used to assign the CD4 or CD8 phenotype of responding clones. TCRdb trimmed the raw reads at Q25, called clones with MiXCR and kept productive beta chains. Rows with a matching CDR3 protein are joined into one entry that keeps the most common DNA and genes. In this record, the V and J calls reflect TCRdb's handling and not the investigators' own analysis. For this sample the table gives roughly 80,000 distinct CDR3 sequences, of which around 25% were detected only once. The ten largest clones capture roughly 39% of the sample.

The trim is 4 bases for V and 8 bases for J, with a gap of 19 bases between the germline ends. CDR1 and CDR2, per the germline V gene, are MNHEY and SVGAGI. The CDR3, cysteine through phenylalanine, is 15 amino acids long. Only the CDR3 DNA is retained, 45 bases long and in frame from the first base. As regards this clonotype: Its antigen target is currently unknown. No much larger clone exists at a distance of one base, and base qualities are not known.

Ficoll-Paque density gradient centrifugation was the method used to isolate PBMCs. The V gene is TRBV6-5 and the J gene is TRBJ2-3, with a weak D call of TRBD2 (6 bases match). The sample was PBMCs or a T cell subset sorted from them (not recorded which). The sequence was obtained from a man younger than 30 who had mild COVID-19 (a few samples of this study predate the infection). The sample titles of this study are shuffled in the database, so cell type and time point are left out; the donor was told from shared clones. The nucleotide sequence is TGTGCCAGCAGTTCCCCGGGATGGGGACTGTGTACGCAGTATTTT. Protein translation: CASSSPGWGLCTQYF.